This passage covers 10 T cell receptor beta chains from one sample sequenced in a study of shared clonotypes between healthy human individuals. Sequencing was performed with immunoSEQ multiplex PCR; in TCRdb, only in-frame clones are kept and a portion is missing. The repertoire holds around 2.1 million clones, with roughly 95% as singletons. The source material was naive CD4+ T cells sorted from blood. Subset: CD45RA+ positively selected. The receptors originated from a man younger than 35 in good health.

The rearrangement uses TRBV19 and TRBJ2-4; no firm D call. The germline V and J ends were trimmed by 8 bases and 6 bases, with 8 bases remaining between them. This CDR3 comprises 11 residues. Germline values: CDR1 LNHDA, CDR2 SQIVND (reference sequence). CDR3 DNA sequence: TGTGCCAGTCGACGAGGAAACATTCAGTACTTC. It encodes CASRRGNIQYF.

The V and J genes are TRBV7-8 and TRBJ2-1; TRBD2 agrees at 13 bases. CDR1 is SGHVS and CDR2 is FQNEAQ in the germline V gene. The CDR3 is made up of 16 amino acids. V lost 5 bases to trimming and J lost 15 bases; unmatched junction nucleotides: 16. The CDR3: CASSQDLTSGRAGAFF. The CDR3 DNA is TGTGCCAGCAGCCAGGATCTTACTAGCGGGAGGGCCGGGGCGTTCTTC.

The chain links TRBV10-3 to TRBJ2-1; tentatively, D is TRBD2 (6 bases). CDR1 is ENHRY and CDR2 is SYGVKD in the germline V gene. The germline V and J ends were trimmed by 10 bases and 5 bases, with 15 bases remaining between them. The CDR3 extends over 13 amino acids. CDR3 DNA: TGTGCCACGGCAGCGGGTTCCAACAATGAGCAGTTCTTC. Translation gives CATAAGSNNEQFF.

CDR3 loop: CASSLAEVNTEAFF. The CDR3 DNA reads as TGCGCCAGCAGCTTGGCCGAGGTGAACACTGAAGCTTTCTTT. The chain recombines TRBV5-1 with TRBJ1-1; D unresolved. V dropped 0 bases and J dropped 0 bases, with 6 bases sitting between them. The CDR3 is made up of 14 amino acids. Germline loops: CDR1 SGHRS, CDR2 YFSETQ.

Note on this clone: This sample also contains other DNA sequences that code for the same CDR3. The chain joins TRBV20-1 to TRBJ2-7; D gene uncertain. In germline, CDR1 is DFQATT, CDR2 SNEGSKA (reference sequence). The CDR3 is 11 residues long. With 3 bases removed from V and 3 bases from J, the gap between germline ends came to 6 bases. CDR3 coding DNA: TGCAGTGCTAGGCCCGGCTACGAGCAGTACTTC. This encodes CSARPGYEQYF.

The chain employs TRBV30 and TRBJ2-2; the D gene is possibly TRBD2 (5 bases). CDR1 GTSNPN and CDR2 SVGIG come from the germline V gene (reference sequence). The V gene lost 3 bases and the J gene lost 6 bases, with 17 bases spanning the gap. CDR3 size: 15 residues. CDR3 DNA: TGTGCCTGGAGAAGGGAGACCCAAGTAGCCGGGGAGCTGTTTTTT. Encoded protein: CAWRRETQVAGELFF. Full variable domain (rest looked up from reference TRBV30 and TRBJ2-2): SQTIHQWPATLVQPVGSPLSLECTVEGTSNPNLYWYRQAAGRGLQLLFYSVGIGQISSEVPQNLSASRPQDRQFILSSKKLLLSDSGFYLCAWRRETQVAGELFFGEGSRLTVL.

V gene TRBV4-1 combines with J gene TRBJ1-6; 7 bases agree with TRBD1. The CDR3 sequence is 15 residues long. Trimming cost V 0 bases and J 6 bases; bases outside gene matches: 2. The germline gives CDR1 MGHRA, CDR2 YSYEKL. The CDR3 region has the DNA TGCGCCAGCAGCCAAGATCGACAGGGTAATTCACCCCTCCACTTT. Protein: CASSQDRQGNSPLHF.

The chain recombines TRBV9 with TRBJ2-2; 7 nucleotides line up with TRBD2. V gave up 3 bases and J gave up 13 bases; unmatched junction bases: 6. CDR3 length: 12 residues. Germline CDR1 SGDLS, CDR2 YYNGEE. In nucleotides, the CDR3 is TGTGCCAGCAGCGCGGAGGGAGGGATGCTGTTTTTT. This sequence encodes CASSAEGGMLFF.

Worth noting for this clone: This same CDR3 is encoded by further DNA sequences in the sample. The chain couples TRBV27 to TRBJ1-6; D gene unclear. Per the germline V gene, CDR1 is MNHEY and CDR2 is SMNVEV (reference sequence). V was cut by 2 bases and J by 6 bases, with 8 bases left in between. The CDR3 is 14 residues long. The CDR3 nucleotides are TGTGCCAGCAGTTTAGAGGGCTCTAATTCACCCCTCCACTTT. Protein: CASSLEGSNSPLHF.

CDR3: CAWTVGRRASGNTIYF. The CDR3 DNA follows: TGTGCCTGGACCGTGGGACGGCGGGCGTCTGGAAACACCATATATTTT. The chain recombines TRBV30 with TRBJ1-3, with D perhaps TRBD1 (5 bases). V was pared by 4 bases and J by 1 base, with 17 bases between. The germline V gene encodes CDR1 GTSNPN and CDR2 SVGIG (reference sequence). The CDR3 is 16 residues long.